Shown below are 6 T cell receptor beta chains from a single sample sequenced in a study of blood T cell repertoires in COVID-19. The repertoire was sequenced with immunoSEQ multiplex PCR; TCRdb's copy has only in-frame clones and lacks some. The table lists approximately 450,000 clones, 75% to 90% of them singletons, with around 1.1% in the top ten. The sample consisted of PBMCs or T cells enriched from blood (not recorded which). The receptors shown here come from a man younger than 40 who had recovered from COVID-19.

This clone was counted once. The J gene is TRBJ2-1, the V gene TRBV3-1 (or the pseudogene TRBV3-2); TRBD2 matches at 7 bases. Germline CDR1 reads LGHDT; CDR2 reads YNNKEL (reference sequence). Trimming cost V 5 bases and J 2 bases; bases outside gene matches: 9. The CDR3 covers 16 residues. CDR3: CASSARAGGTYNEQFF. CDR3 sequence (DNA): TGTGCCAGCAGCGCTCGGGCCGGGGGGACCTACAATGAGCAGTTCTTC.

The chain recombines TRBV21-1 with TRBJ2-1; the table's D gene call, TRBD2, was not cross checked with the DNA. TRBV21-1 is marked as a pseudogene. The CDR3 consists of 17 residues. In DNA form, the CDR3 reads TGTGCCAGCAGCAAGGAAAGGACTAGGGAACGGTACAATGAGCAGTTCTTC. This sequence encodes CASSKERTRERYNEQFF.

CDR3 bases: TGTGCCAGCAGCAAAGTAGGGCGGGAGCACACCGGGGAGCTGTTTTTT. Its translation is CASSKVGREHTGELFF. The rearrangement joins TRBV21-1 to TRBJ2-2; TRBD2, the table's D call, lacks a check against the DNA. TRBV21-1 constitutes a pseudogene. The CDR3 is 16 amino acids.

V and J are TRBV19 and TRBJ1-2, with a possible D match to TRBD1 (6 bases). The CDR3 is 14 residues long. V lost 10 bases, J lost 6 bases, and 21 bases lay in between. CDR1 LNHDA and CDR2 SQIVND come from the germline V gene (reference sequence). The CDR3, as DNA: TGTGCCACCCTGGGCGCGGGGGCAGTCCATGGCTACACCTTC. Protein: CATLGAGAVHGYTF.

The chain employs TRBV5-1 and TRBJ1-2, with TRBD1 as a possible D gene (5 bases). The CDR3 extends over 17 amino acids. Germline V CDR1 and CDR2: SGHRS, YFSETQ. V lost 2 bases and J lost 1, with 18 bases in between. CDR3 sequence: CASSFGDFLPNNYGYTF. CDR3 sequence (DNA): TGCGCCAGCAGCTTCGGGGACTTTTTACCTAATAACTATGGCTACACCTTC.

The genes are TRBV5-4 and TRBJ1-1; no definite D call. The germline CDR1 and CDR2 sequences are SGHNT and YYREEE (reference sequence). With 2 bases removed from V and 4 bases from J, the gap between germline ends came to 15 bases. This CDR3 is built from 15 residues. DNA of the CDR3: TGTGCCAGCAGCTTTGATTGGGAGGCGGGCACTGAAGCTTTCTTT. It yields the protein CASSFDWEAGTEAFF. The whole variable domain, filled in from reference TRBV5-4 and TRBJ1-1, reads ETGVTQSPTHLIKTRGQQVTLRCSSQSGHNTVSWYQQALGQGPQFIFQYYREEENGRGNFPPRFSGLQFPNYSSELNVNALELDDSALYLCASSFDWEAGTEAFFGQGTRLTVV.